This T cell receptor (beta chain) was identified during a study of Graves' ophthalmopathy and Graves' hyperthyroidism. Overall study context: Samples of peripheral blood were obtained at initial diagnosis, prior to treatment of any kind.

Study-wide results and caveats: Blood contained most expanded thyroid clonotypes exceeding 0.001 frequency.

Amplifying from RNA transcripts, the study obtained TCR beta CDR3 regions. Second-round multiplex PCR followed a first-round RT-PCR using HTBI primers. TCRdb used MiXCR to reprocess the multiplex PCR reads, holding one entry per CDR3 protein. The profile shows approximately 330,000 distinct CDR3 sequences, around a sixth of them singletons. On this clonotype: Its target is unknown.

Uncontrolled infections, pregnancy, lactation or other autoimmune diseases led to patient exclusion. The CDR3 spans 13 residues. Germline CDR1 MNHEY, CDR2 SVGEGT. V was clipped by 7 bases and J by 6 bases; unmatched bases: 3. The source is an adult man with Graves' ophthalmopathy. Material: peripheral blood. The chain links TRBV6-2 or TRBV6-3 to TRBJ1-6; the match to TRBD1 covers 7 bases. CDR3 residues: CASKGTVNSPLHF. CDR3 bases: TGTGCCAGCAAGGGGACAGTTAATTCACCCCTCCACTTT.